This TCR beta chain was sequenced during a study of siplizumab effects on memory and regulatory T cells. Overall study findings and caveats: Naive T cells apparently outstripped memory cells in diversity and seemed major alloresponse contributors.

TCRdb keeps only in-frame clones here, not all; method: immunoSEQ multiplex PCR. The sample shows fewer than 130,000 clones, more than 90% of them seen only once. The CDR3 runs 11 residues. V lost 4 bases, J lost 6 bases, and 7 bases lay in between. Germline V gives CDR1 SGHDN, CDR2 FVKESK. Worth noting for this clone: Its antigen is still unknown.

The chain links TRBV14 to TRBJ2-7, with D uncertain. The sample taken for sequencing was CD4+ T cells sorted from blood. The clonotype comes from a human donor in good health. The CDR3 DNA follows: TGTGCCAGCAGCCCGACCGGCGAGCAGTACTTC. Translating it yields CASSPTGEQYF.